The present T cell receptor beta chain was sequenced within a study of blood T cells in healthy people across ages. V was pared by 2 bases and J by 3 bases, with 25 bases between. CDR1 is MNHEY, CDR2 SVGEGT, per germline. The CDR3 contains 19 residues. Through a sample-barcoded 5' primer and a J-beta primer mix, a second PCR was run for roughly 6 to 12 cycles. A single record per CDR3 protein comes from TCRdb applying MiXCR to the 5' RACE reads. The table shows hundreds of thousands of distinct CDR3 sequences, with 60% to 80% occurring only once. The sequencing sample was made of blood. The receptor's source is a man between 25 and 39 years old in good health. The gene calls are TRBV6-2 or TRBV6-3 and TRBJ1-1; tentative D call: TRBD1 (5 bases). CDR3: CASSYPSGLAGGTYTEAFF. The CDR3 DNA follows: TGTGCCAGCAGTTACCCATCCGGCCTGGCAGGTGGGACCTACACTGAAGCTTTCTTT.